The source of this T cell receptor (beta chain) is a study of blood T cell repertoires in COVID-19. Looked up from germline, CDR1 is LGHDT and CDR2 is YNNKEL (reference sequence). There are 14 residues in the CDR3. V lost 0 bases and J lost 6, with 6 bases in between. As processed by the authors: Amplification with reference gene primers provided the estimates of nucleated cell counts. This table comes from immunoSEQ multiplex PCR, and its TCRdb copy is limited to in-frame clones, with some not included. V, J and clone size were drawn from that table, and D and trimming were deduced from the DNA. Of under 250,000 clones listed, approximately 80% are singletons.

The sequencing sample was made of peripheral blood. The TCR was taken from a man older than 75 with acute or convalescent COVID-19. The gene calls are TRBV3-1 (or the pseudogene TRBV3-2) and TRBJ1-6, with TRBD1 as a possible D gene (5 bases). The CDR3 DNA follows: TGTGCCAGCAGCCAAGACCAGGGTAATTCACCCCTCCACTTT. It translates to CASSQDQGNSPLHF.